One and the same sample provided the 2 T cell receptor beta chains below, sequenced in a study of blood T cell repertoires in COVID-19. Assay: immunoSEQ multiplex PCR; the TCRdb copy retains only in-frame clones and omits some. The sample lists 310,000 or so clones, around 84% occurring once. The specimen sequenced was peripheral blood. The receptors were sampled from a man between 65 and 80 years old with acute or convalescent COVID-19.

The genes are TRBV7-6 and TRBJ2-1; TRBD2 matches at 12 bases. CDR3 length: 16 amino acids. The V segment lost 5 bases and the J segment 4 bases; nucleotides outside the gene matches: 6. Germline V gene data show CDR1 as SGHVS and CDR2 as FNYEAQ. The CDR3 bases are TGTGCCAGCAGCCCTTGGACTAGCGGGATTTACAATGAGCAGTTCTTC. Amino acids: CASSPWTSGIYNEQFF.

This clone has just one count. The V and J genes are TRBV15 and TRBJ1-5; 8 bases match TRBD1. J gave up 6 bases and V 0 bases, and 16 bases lay outside the gene matches. CDR3 length: 19 residues. CDR1 and CDR2 (germline): LNHNV, YYDKDF (reference sequence). The CDR3 loop reads CATSRDLASRDRFCQPQHF. The CDR3 bases are TGTGCCACCAGCAGAGATTTGGCCTCCCGGGACAGGTTCTGTCAGCCCCAGCATTTT.